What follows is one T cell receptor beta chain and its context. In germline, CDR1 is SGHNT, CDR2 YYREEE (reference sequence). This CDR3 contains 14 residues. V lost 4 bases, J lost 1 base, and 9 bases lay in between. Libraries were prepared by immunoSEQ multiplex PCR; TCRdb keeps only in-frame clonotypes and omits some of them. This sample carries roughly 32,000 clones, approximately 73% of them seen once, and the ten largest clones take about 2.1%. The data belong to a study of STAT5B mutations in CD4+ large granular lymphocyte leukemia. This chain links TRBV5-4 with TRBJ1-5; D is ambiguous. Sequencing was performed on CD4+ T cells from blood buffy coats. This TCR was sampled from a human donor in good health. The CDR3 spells CASSLDGSNQPQHF. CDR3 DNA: TGTGCCAGCAGCCTAGACGGGAGCAATCAGCCCCAGCATTTT. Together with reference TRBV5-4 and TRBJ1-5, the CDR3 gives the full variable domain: ETGVTQSPTHLIKTRGQQVTLRCSSQSGHNTVSWYQQALGQGPQFIFQYYREEENGRGNFPPRFSGLQFPNYSSELNVNALELDDSALYLCASSLDGSNQPQHFGDGTRLSIL.